This TCR beta chain was recovered during a study of beta chain features in type 1 diabetes. Study as a whole: The examined sorted cells totaled 107,917,701 across samples. Findings of the study overall: Within each of all four CD4+ subsets, Type 1 diabetes patients had TCRB CDR3s that were moderately but significantly shorter.

Since all of the isolated RNA was reverse transcribed, expressed TCRB transcripts were what got sequenced. Some clones are missing from TCRdb's copy, which holds only in-frame ones; the method was immunoSEQ multiplex PCR. Of roughly 160,000 clones in the sample, approximately 8.1% were seen once. Turning to this clone: What it binds is unknown.

The CDR3 is made up of 17 amino acids. V dropped 7 bases and J dropped 4 bases, with 22 bases sitting between them. Germline-derived CDR1 and CDR2 are MDHEN and SYDVKM. The sample was central memory CD4+ T cells from blood. The rearrangement joins TRBV28 to TRBJ2-2; tentatively, D is TRBD2 (6 bases). The sequence came from a young man with type 1 diabetes. CDR3 DNA: TGTGCCAGCAATCGGGAGAGGGACGCCCGGGGCACCGGGGAGCTGTTTTTT. Translation gives CASNRERDARGTGELFF.